This T cell receptor (beta chain) was documented in a study of T-cell reconstitution after alpha-beta-depleted transplantation in children. The TCRbeta library incorporated unique molecular identifiers. TCRdb passed the PCR reads through MiXCR, listing each CDR3 protein once. The sample gives 250,000 to 300,000 distinct CDR3 sequences, approximately 10% of which show up once; around 22% is in the top ten. This clonotype was detected many times. Its antigen is unidentified. The germline V and J ends were trimmed by 3 bases and 2 bases, with 13 bases remaining between them. Germline loops: CDR1 MGHRA, CDR2 YSYEKL. This CDR3 has 15 residues. The study's findings and limits: Several hundred rapidly expanded clones from non-depleted graft cells reportedly supplied alpha-beta T cells about two months post-transplant. Some patients' high day-60 TCRbeta diversity was attributed to recipient cells surviving conditioning. T-cell counts and diversity at one year following transplant were attributed mainly to newly produced T cells.

The sequence was obtained from a male patient between 2 and 10 years old who had a stem cell transplant for chronic granulomatous disease, so the T cells may come from the graft donor. The sample in question was peripheral blood, obtained 180 days after TCRalphabeta/CD19-depleted stem cell transplant. The V and J genes are TRBV4-1 and TRBJ2-5, with D tentatively TRBD1 (6 bases). In DNA form, the CDR3 reads TGCGCCAGCAGCCAGAAGGACAGTTTACAAGAGACCCAGTACTTC. Amino acids: CASSQKDSLQETQYF.